The 9 T cell receptor beta chains given below trace back to one sample, sequenced in a study of long-term antiretroviral therapy in people with HIV. Survey-level immunoSEQ v3.0 assays were run. Assay used: immunoSEQ multiplex PCR; TCRdb lists only in-frame clones, some missing. The sample contains almost 35,000 clones, 94% of which appear only once. The input for sequencing was unsorted PBMCs, taken 5 to 5.5 years after starting antiretroviral therapy. All receptors come from a woman aged 45 to 65 with HIV.

The chain carries TRBV29-1 and TRBJ1-1, with 7 bases aligning to TRBD1. The CDR3 covers 14 residues. V shed 8 bases and J 0 bases; nucleotides not matched to a gene: 9. Germline assignment: CDR1 SQVTM and CDR2 ANQGSEA. The CDR3 reads CSTWTGTMNTEAFF. CDR3 nucleotides: TGCAGCACATGGACAGGTACCATGAACACTGAAGCTTTCTTT.

The V gene is TRBV2, the J gene TRBJ2-7; TRBD1 agrees at 7 bases. The germline V gene has CDR1 SNHLY and CDR2 FYNNEI. This CDR3 has 14 residues. V shed 6 bases and J 0 bases; nucleotides not matched to a gene: 5. Written as DNA, the CDR3 is TGTGCCAGCAGCGTGGACAGGTCCTCCTACGAGCAGTACTTC. Its translation: CASSVDRSSYEQYF.

The rearrangement uses TRBV11-3 and TRBJ2-1, with D perhaps TRBD1 or TRBD2 (6 bases each). The V gene's germline CDR1 is SGHNT and CDR2 YENEEA. V gave up 1 base and J gave up 4 bases, with 11 bases separating them. This CDR3 is 15 amino acids long. This chain's CDR3 is CASSLVRGEYNEQFF. In nucleotides, the CDR3 is TGTGCCAGCAGCTTAGTTAGGGGGGAGTACAATGAGCAGTTCTTC.

This rearrangement joins TRBV7-9 to TRBJ2-1, with TRBD2 matching 8 bases. This CDR3 is 16 amino acids long. V trimming: 0 bases; J trimming: 8 bases; junction bases outside the gene matches: 9. Germline values: CDR1 SEHNR, CDR2 FQNEAQ (reference sequence). In DNA form, the CDR3 reads TGTGCCAGCAGCTTAGCGTCGGGGGGGGCCCAGGATGAGCAGTTCTTC. This gives the protein CASSLASGGAQDEQFF.

This rearrangement joins TRBV7-9 to TRBJ1-1; TRBD1 matches at 7 bases. This CDR3 is built from 12 residues. V was clipped by 4 bases and J by 6 bases; unmatched bases: 2. The germline V gene encodes CDR1 SEHNR and CDR2 FQNEAQ (reference sequence). The CDR3 sequence: CASSSQGPEAFF. The CDR3 region has the DNA TGTGCCAGCAGCTCACAGGGGCCTGAAGCTTTCTTT. Based on the CDR3 plus reference TRBV7-9 and TRBJ1-1, the full variable domain is DTGVSQNPRHKITKRGQNVTFRCDPISEHNRLYWYRQTLGQGPEFLTYFQNEAQLEKSRLLSDRFSAERPKGSFSTLEIQRTEQGDSAMYLCASSSQGPEAFFGQGTRLTVV.

In DNA form, the CDR3 reads TGCAGCGTGCGCACTAGCGGGGGGATTACTAGCACAGATACGCAGTATTTT. The encoded protein is CSVRTSGGITSTDTQYF. J is TRBJ2-3 and V is TRBV29-1; 12 bases are shared with TRBD2. CDR1 SQVTM and CDR2 ANQGSEA come from the germline V gene. The CDR3 has 17 amino acids. The trim removed 6 bases at V and 0 bases at J, leaving 10 bases unmatched.

The gene calls are TRBV7-9 and TRBJ2-3, with 7 positions matching TRBD1. The CDR3 is made up of 15 amino acids. Per germline, CDR1 SEHNR and CDR2 FQNEAQ (reference sequence). V lost 8 bases and J lost 1; bases outside the gene matches: 9. CDR3 amino acids: CASDWTGTGTDTQYF. The CDR3 DNA reads as TGTGCCAGCGATTGGACCGGGACAGGCACAGATACGCAGTATTTT.

V is TRBV9 and J is TRBJ2-7; D is ambiguous. The CDR3 sequence is 14 residues long. Trimming took off 0 bases at V and 1 base at J, with 8 bases between the two ends. Looked up from germline, CDR1 is SGDLS and CDR2 is YYNGEE. Here the CDR3 reads CASSVEGGSYEQYF. The DNA of the CDR3 is TGTGCCAGCAGCGTAGAGGGCGGATCCTACGAGCAGTACTTC. Complete variable domain (other parts from reference TRBV9 and TRBJ2-7): DSGVTQTPKHLITATGQRVTLRCSPRSGDLSVYWYQQSLDQGLQFLIQYYNGEERAKGNILERFSAQQFPDLHSELNLSSLELGDSALYFCASSVEGGSYEQYFGPGTRLTVT.

The chain recombines TRBV28 with TRBJ1-1; a possible D gene is TRBD1 (5 bases). CDR1 and CDR2 from the germline V gene are MDHEN and SYDVKM. The CDR3 covers 15 residues. Trimming took off 2 bases at V and 3 bases at J, with 13 bases between the two ends. The CDR3 spells CASSLAEGLYTEAFF. CDR3 in DNA: TGTGCCAGCAGTTTAGCCGAGGGGCTGTACACTGAAGCTTTCTTT.